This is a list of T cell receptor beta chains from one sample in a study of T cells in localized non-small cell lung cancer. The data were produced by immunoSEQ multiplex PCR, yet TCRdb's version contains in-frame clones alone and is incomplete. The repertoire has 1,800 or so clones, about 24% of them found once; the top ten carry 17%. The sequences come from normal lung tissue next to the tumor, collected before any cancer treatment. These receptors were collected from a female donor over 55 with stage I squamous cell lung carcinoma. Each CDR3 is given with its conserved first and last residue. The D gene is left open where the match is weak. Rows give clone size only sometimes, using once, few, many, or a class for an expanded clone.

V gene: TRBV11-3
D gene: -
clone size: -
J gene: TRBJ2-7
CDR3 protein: CASSLRPNSYEQYF
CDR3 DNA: TGTGCCAGCAGCTTACGGCCCAACTCCTACGAGCAGTACTTC

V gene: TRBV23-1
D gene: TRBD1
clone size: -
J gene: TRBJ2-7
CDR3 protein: CASSLGPGTDDEQYF
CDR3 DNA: TGCGCCAGCAGCTTGGGGCCCGGGACAGACGACGAGCAGTACTTC

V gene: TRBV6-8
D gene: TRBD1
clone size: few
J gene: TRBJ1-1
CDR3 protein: CASSPYRQGKTEAFF
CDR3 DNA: TGTGCCAGCAGTCCATACCGACAGGGGAAGACTGAAGCTTTCTTT

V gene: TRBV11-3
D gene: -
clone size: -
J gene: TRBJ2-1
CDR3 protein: CASSFHRDPAGNEQFF
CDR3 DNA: TGTGCCAGCAGCTTTCACAGGGATCCCGCAGGTAATGAGCAGTTCTTC

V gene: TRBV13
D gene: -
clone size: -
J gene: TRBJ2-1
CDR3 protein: CASSLGDRSSHEQFF
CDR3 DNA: TGTGCCAGCAGCTTAGGCGATAGAAGCTCTCATGAGCAGTTCTTC

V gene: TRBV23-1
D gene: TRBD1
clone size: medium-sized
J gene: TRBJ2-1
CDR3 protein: CASSQGPVGQGYNEQFF
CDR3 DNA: TGCGCCAGCAGCCAGGGACCTGTGGGACAGGGCTACAATGAGCAGTTCTTC

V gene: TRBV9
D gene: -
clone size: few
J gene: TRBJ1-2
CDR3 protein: CASSVATGGRYTF
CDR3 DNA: TGTGCCAGCAGCGTAGCTACGGGGGGAAGGTACACCTTC

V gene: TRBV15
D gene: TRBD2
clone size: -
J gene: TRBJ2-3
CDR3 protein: CATSRVKSSGGVSYF
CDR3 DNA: TGTGCCACCAGCAGAGTAAAGTCTAGCGGGGGGGTCTCGTATTTT

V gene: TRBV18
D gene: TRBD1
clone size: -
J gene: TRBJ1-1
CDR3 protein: CASSPERQGLGTEAFF
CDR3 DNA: TGTGCCAGCTCACCTGAACGACAGGGATTGGGCACTGAAGCTTTCTTT

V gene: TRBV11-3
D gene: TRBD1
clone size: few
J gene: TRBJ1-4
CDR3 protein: CASSSRQLDRATNEKLFF
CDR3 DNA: TGTGCCAGCAGCTCCCGACAGTTGGACAGGGCAACTAATGAAAAACTGTTTTTT

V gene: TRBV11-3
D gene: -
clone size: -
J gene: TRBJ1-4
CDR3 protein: CASSLSGATRREKLFF
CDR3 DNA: TGTGCCAGCAGCCTTAGCGGCGCCACCAGGAGGGAAAAACTGTTTTTT

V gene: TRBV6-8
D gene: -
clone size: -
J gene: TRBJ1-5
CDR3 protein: CASARGAYSNQPQHF
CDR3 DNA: TGTGCCTCCGCTCGAGGGGCCTATAGCAATCAGCCCCAGCATTTT

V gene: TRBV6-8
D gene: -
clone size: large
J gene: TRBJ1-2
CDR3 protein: CASRRREGSSGYTF
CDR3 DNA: TGTGCCAGCAGGAGGCGCGAAGGGAGTAGTGGCTACACCTTC

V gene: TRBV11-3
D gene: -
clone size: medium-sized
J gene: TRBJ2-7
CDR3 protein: CASSRGGTVSYEQYF
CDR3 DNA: TGTGCCAGCAGTCGGGGAGGGACAGTTTCCTACGAGCAGTACTTC